A selection of T cell receptor beta chains follows, all from one sample in a study of CD8 T cells in ankylosing spondylitis. TCRdb used MiXCR to reprocess the 5' RACE reads, holding one entry per CDR3 protein. The data contain about 500,000 distinct CDR3 sequences, approximately 5% of them singletons. The sample taken for sequencing was blood, either unsorted or a sorted T cell fraction (not recorded which). The source is a male donor with ankylosing spondylitis. The CDR3 runs from the conserved cysteine through the conserved F or W. D genes are given only for firm matches. A clone size is listed for some rows: how often the clone was seen (once, few, many), or a class if it is expanded.

>TRBJ1-4|few|TRBV27|NA
TGTGCCAGCAGCCTCATACGCAGGGGCAACCTTAATGAAAAACTGTTTTTT
CASSLIRRGNLNEKLFF
>TRBJ1-2|many|TRBV5-1|NA
TGCGCCAGCAGCTTCTCCAGGGAGCACGGCTACACCTTC
CASSFSREHGYTF
>TRBJ2-5|many|TRBV4-3|TRBD2
TGCGCCAGCAGCCAAATTGGGACTACAGAGACCCAGTACTTC
CASSQIGTTETQYF
>TRBJ2-5|many|TRBV7-8|TRBD2
TGTGCCAGCAGCCCCCAGACTAGCGGGTACCAAGAGACCCAGTACTTC
CASSPQTSGYQETQYF
>TRBJ2-2|many|TRBV20-1|TRBD1
TGCAGTGCTGGAGATACCCACAGGGGAGATCACGGGGAGCTGTTTTTT
CSAGDTHRGDHGELFF
>TRBJ1-1|many|TRBV5-1|NA
TGCGCCAGCAGCTTGGTAGGACGACCTGAAGCTTTCTTT
CASSLVGRPEAFF
>TRBJ2-7|many|TRBV5-6|TRBD2
TGTGCCAGCAGTCCGGGACTAGCGGGAACCTACGAGCAGTACTTC
CASSPGLAGTYEQYF
>TRBJ1-1|many|TRBV12-3/TRBV12-4|NA
TGTGCCAGCAGTTCCGATATGGAAATTGAAGCTTTCTTT
CASSSDMEIEAFF
>TRBJ2-7|many|TRBV20-1|NA
TGCAGTGCTTCGTCCGCCCGGGGGGCTTCGTCCTACGAGCAGTACTTC
CSASSARGASSYEQYF
>TRBJ1-5|NA|TRBV24-1|TRBD1
TGTGCCACCAGTGATGGTACCGGGACAGGCAATCAGCCCCAGCATTTT
CATSDGTGTGNQPQHF
>TRBJ2-7|few|TRBV14|NA
TGTGCCAGCAGCCAAGTTTGGAGGCAGGGGTTTGTCAACGAGCAGTACTTC
CASSQVWRQGFVNEQYF
>TRBJ2-1|NA|TRBV30|TRBD2
TGTGCCTGGAGTGGTGGCGGGAGGGGCGAGCAGTTCTTC
CAWSGGGRGEQFF
>TRBJ1-2|many|TRBV7-9|NA
TGTGCCAGCAGCTTAGACGAGAGCTATGGCTACACCTTC
CASSLDESYGYTF
>TRBJ1-2|NA|TRBV19|TRBD1
TGTGCCAGTAGTATGGTCTCGACAGGGGGCGGTGGCTACACCTTC
CASSMVSTGGGGYTF
>TRBJ2-1|many|TRBV6-2/TRBV6-3|NA
TGTGCCAGCGGGGGGTACACTGCCAGCTCCTACAATGAGCAGTTCTTC
CASGGYTASSYNEQFF
>TRBJ1-1|few|TRBV7-8|NA
TGTGCCAGCAGCTTAGTTCGGGGGCGCGGGGCTGAAGCTTTCTTT
CASSLVRGRGAEAFF
>TRBJ2-1|NA|TRBV9|NA
TGTGCCAGCGGGCTCCCCAAAACTCAGGGATCCTACAATGAGCAGTTCTTC
CASGLPKTQGSYNEQFF
>TRBJ2-2|many|TRBV5-1|TRBD1
TGCGCCAGCAGCTCGGACAGGGGGCTGAACACCGGGGAGCTGTTTTTT
CASSSDRGLNTGELFF
>TRBJ2-2|many|TRBV18|NA
TGTGCCAGCTCACGACAGCGGGCGAACACCGGGGAGCTGTTTTTT
CASSRQRANTGELFF
>TRBJ1-1|many|TRBV12-3/TRBV12-4|NA
TGTGCCAGCAGTAACCGGGGAGGTGAAGCTTTCTTT
CASSNRGGEAFF
>TRBJ2-1|many|TRBV29-1|NA
TGCAGCGGGACGTGGGGGTCGGGGGCTAGCTCCTACAATGAGCAGTTCTTC
CSGTWGSGASSYNEQFF
>TRBJ1-5|many|TRBV6-2/TRBV6-3|NA
TGTGCCAGCAGTCCCGACGGGTTGGCCCAGCATTTT
CASSPDGLAQHF
>TRBJ1-5|many|TRBV24-1|NA
TGTGCCACCGCGGACGGAGCCAAGTATAGCAATCAGCCCCAGCATTTT
CATADGAKYSNQPQHF
>TRBJ2-5|many|TRBV28|NA
TGTGCCAGCAGTTTATTAGGGACGGGGGAACAGGAGACCCAGTACTTC
CASSLLGTGEQETQYF
>TRBJ1-2|many|TRBV28|NA
TGTGCCAGCGGCTCGGGTACTAACTATGGCTACACCTTC
CASGSGTNYGYTF
>TRBJ2-7|few|TRBV7-2|TRBD1
TGTGCCAGCAGCCCATGGGTAGGGGGCGGCCTTCTCGAGCAGTACTTC
CASSPWVGGGLLEQYF
>TRBJ2-3|many|TRBV12-3/TRBV12-4|NA
TGTGCCAGCAGTTCCGAAGCGGAGCCGGGAGATACGCAGTATTTT
CASSSEAEPGDTQYF
>TRBJ1-4|many|TRBV12-3/TRBV12-4|NA
TGTGCCAGCAGTTTAGTGGGGTATAATGAAAAACTGTTTTTT
CASSLVGYNEKLFF
>TRBJ1-2|NA|TRBV2|NA
TGTGCCAGCAGTGAATTGGGCTCGGGGGTCGGGAATGGCTACACCTTC
CASSELGSGVGNGYTF
>TRBJ1-5|many|TRBV6-2/TRBV6-3|NA
TGTGCCAGCAGGGACGGCACTTCCAATCAGCCCCAGCATTTT
CASRDGTSNQPQHF
>TRBJ1-5|many|TRBV5-5|NA
TGTGCCAGCAGCTTGGGAGTACAGGAACATCAGCCCCAGCATTTT
CASSLGVQEHQPQHF
>TRBJ2-7|NA|TRBV4-1|TRBD1
TGCGCCAGCAGCCCCCGCGGGACAGGGCCCTACGAGCAGTACTTC
CASSPRGTGPYEQYF
>TRBJ2-7|many|TRBV27|NA
TGTGCCAGCAATACCTACGAGCAGTACTTC
CASNTYEQYF
>TRBJ2-7|many|TRBV7-2|NA
TGTGCCAGCAGCTCCCCCTGGGACTCCAGCCTCCAGCAGTACTTC
CASSSPWDSSLQQYF
>TRBJ1-2|many|TRBV5-1|NA
TGCGCCAGCAGCTTGGGGCTGAGAGGCTACACCTTC
CASSLGLRGYTF
>TRBJ2-7|few|TRBV20-1|NA
TGCAGTGCTAGAGAGAATCAGAGGTTGTACGAGCAGTACTTC
CSARENQRLYEQYF
>TRBJ1-6|many|TRBV12-3/TRBV12-4|NA
TGTGCCAGCAGTTTTGGAGCACCCCTCCACTTT
CASSFGAPLHF
>TRBJ2-7|NA|TRBV30|NA
TGTGCCTGGGGGGGGTCCTACGAGCAGTACTTC
CAWGGSYEQYF
>TRBJ2-2|many|TRBV10-3|TRBD2
TGTGCCATCAGCCGACTAGCGGAGGGGCCCGGGGAGCTGTTTTTT
CAISRLAEGPGELFF
>TRBJ2-3|many|TRBV5-6|NA
TGTGCCAGCAGCTCAGGGTTAACTAGCACAGATACGCAGTATTTT
CASSSGLTSTDTQYF
>TRBJ1-2|few|TRBV14|NA
TGTGCCAGCAGTCATCCCCCCCCATCAGTTTATGGCTACACCTTC
CASSHPPPSVYGYTF
>TRBJ1-2|many|TRBV6-1|TRBD1
TGTGCCAGCAGTAAAGACCGGGACAGACGGTTCTATGGCTACACCTTC
CASSKDRDRRFYGYTF
>TRBJ2-5|many|TRBV5-1|NA
TGCGCCAGCAGCTTGGGGACGCGGGGAGAGACCCAGTACTTC
CASSLGTRGETQYF
>TRBJ1-1|NA|TRBV7-3|TRBD1
TGTGCCAGCAGCCCAGACAGGGAGGTGTCCACTGAAGCTTTCTTT
CASSPDREVSTEAFF
>TRBJ2-7|many|TRBV7-9|NA
TGTGCCAGCAGCTTCGCGGGGCCGAGCGAGCAGTACTTC
CASSFAGPSEQYF